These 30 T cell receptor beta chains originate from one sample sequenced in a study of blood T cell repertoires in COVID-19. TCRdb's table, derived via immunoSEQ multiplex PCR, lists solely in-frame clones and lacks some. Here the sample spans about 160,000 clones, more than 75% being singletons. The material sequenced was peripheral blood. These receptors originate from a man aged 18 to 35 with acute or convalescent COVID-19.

CDR3 nucleotides: TGTGCCAGCAGTTTTACAGGGGGCTATGGCTACACCTTC. This translates into CASSFTGGYGYTF. The rearrangement uses TRBV27 and TRBJ1-2; 8 nucleotides align to TRBD1. CDR3 size: 13 residues. Per the germline V gene, CDR1 is MNHEY and CDR2 is SMNVEV (reference sequence). The V gene end was trimmed by 3 bases and the J gene end by 4 bases; junction bases not matched to a gene: 1.

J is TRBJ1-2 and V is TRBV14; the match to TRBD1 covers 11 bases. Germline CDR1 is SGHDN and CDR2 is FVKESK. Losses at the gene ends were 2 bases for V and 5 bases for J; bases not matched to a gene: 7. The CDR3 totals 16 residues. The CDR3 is CASSQRTGGPVYGYTF. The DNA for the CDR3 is TGTGCCAGCAGCCAAAGGACAGGGGGCCCCGTTTATGGCTACACCTTC.

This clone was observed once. The CDR3 sequence: CASRLSGFSQETQYF. CDR3 nucleotide sequence: TGTGCCAGCAGACTTTCAGGGTTTTCTCAAGAGACCCAGTACTTC. The chain employs TRBV2 and TRBJ2-5; possibly TRBD1 for D (5 bases). V was trimmed by 6 bases and J by 2 bases, leaving 16 bases between them. CDR1 is SNHLY, CDR2 FYNNEI, per germline. The CDR3 is 15 residues long. Supplemented by reference TRBV2 and TRBJ2-5, the full variable domain reads EPEVTQTPSHQVTQMGQEVILRCVPISNHLYFYWYRQILGQKVEFLVSFYNNEISEKSEIFDDQFSVERPDGSNFTLKIRSTKLEDSAMYFCASRLSGFSQETQYFGPGTRLLVL.

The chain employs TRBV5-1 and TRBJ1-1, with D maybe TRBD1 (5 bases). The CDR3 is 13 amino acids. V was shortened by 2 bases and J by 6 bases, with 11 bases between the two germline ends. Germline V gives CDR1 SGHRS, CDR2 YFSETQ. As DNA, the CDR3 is TGCGCCAGCAGCTTCGGGGGAAACCCTGAAGCTTTCTTT. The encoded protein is CASSFGGNPEAFF.

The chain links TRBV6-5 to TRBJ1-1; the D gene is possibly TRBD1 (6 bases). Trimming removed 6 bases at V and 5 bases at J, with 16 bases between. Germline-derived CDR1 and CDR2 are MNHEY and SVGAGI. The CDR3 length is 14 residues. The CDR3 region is CASSKQGRGTEAFF. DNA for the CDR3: TGTGCCAGCAGCAAACAGGGAAGAGGGACTGAAGCTTTCTTT.

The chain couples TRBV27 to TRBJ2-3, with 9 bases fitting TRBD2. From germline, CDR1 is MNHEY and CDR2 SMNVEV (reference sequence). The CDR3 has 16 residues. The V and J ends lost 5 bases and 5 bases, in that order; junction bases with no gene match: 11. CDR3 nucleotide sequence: TGTGCCAGCAGTCCATCCGCGGGGGGGCCGAAAGATACGCAGTATTTT. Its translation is CASSPSAGGPKDTQYF.

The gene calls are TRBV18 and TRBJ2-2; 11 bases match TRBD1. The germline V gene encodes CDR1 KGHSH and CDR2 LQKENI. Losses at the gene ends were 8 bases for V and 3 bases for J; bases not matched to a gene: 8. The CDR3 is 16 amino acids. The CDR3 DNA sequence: TGTGCCAGCGAGAGCCGGGACAGGGGGGACACCGGGGAGCTGTTTTTT. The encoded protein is CASESRDRGDTGELFF.

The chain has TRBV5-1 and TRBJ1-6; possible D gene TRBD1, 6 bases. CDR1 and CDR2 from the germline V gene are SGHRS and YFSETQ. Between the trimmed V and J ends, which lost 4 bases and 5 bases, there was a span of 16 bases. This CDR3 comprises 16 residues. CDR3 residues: CASSRAGALNNSPLHF. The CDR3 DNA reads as TGCGCCAGCAGCAGGGCAGGGGCCCTTAATAATTCACCCCTCCACTTT.

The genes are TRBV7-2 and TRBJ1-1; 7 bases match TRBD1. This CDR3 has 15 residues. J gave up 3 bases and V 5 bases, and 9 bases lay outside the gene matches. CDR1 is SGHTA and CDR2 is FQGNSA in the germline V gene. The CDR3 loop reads CASSLKDREYTEAFF. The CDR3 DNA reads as TGTGCCAGCAGCCTAAAAGACAGGGAGTACACTGAAGCTTTCTTT.

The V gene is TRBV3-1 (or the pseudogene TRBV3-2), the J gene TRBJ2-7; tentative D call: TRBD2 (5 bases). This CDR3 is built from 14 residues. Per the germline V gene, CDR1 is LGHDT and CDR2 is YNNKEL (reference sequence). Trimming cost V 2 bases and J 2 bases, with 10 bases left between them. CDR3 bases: TGTGCCAGCAGCCAATGGGGAGACACCTACGAGCAGTACTTC. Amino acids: CASSQWGDTYEQYF.

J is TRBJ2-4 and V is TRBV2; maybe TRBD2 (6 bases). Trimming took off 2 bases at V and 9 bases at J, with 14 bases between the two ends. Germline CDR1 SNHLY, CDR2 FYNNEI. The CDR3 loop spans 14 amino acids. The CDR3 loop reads CASSELSGEGIQYF. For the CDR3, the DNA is TGTGCCAGCAGTGAATTGTCGGGGGAAGGCATTCAGTACTTC.

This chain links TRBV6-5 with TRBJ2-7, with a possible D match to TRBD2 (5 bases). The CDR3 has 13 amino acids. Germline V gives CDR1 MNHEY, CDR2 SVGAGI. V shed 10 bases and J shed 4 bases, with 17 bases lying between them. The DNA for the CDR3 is TGTGCCATTCTCCCCGGGATGACTTACGAGCAGTACTTC. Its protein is CAILPGMTYEQYF.

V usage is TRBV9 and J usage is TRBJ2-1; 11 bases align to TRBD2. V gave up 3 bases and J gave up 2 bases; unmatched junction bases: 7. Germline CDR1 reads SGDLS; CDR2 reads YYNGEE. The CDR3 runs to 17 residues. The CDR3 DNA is TGTGCCAGCAGCGGTACTACGGGACTAGCGGCCTACAATGAGCAGTTCTTC. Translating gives CASSGTTGLAAYNEQFF.

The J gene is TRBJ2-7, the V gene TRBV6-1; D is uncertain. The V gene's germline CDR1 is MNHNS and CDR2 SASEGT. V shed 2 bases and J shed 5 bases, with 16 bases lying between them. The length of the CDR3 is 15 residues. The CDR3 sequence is CASSEYDSSSNEQYF. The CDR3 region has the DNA TGTGCCAGCAGTGAATACGACTCCTCCTCAAACGAGCAGTACTTC.

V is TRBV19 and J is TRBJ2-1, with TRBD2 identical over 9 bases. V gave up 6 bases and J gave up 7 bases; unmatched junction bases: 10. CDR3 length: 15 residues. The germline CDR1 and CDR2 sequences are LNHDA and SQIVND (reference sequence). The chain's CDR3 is CASRSNSGRGNEQFF. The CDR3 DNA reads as TGTGCCAGTAGATCGAATAGCGGGAGAGGAAATGAGCAGTTCTTC.

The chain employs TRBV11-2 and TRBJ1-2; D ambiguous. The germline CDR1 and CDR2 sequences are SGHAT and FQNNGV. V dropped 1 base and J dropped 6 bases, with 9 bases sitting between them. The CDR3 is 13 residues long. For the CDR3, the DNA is TGTGCCAGCAGCTTAGGATTCGGTAATGGCTACACCTTC. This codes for CASSLGFGNGYTF. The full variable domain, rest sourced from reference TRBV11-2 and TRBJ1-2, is EAGVAQSPRYKIIEKRQSVAFWCNPISGHATLYWYQQILGQGPKLLIQFQNNGVVDDSQLPKDRFSAERLKGVDSTLKIQPAKLEDSAVYLCASSLGFGNGYTFGSGTRLTVV.

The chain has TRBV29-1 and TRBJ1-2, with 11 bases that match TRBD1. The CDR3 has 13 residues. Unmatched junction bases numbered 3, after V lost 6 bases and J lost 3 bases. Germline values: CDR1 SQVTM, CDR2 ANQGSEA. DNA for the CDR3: TGCAGCGTCGGACAGGGGGCTGACTATGGCTACACCTTC. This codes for CSVGQGADYGYTF.

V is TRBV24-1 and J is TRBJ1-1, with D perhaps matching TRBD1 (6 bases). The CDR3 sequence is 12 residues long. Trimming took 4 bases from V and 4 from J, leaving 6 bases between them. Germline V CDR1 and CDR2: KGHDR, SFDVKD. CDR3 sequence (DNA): TGTGCCACCAGTGAGGGGGCCACTGAAGCTTTCTTT. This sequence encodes CATSEGATEAFF.

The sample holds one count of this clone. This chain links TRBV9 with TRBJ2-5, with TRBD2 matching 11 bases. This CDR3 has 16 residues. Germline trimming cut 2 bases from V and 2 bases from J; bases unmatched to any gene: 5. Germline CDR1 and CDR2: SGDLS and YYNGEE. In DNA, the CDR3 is TGTGCCAGCAGCGTGGCCGTAGCGGGGGGGCAAGAGACCCAGTACTTC. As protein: CASSVAVAGGQETQYF.

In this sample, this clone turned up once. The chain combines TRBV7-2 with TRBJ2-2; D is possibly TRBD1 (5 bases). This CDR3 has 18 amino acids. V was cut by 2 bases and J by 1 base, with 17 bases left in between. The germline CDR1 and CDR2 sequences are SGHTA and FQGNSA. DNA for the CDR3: TGTGCCAGCAGCTTAAGGTTTCAAAGGGGCTGGAACACCGGGGAGCTGTTTTTT. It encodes CASSLRFQRGWNTGELFF.

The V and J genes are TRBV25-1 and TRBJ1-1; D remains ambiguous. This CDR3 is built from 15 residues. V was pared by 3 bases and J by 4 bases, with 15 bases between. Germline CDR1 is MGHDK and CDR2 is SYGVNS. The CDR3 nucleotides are TGTGCCAGCAGTGATGTGGCGGAAATGGGCACTGAAGCTTTCTTT. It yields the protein CASSDVAEMGTEAFF.

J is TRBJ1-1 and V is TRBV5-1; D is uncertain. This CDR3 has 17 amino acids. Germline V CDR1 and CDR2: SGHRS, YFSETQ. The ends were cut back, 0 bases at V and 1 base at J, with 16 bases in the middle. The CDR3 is CASSLEPGFVGNTEAFF. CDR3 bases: TGCGCCAGCAGCTTGGAACCGGGTTTTGTAGGGAACACTGAAGCTTTCTTT.

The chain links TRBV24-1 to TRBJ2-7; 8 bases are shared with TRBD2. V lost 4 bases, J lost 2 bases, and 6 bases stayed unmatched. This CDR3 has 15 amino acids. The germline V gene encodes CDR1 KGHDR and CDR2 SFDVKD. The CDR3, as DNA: TGTGCCACCAGTGACTCTAGCGGGCCCCCCTACGAGCAGTACTTC. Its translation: CATSDSSGPPYEQYF.

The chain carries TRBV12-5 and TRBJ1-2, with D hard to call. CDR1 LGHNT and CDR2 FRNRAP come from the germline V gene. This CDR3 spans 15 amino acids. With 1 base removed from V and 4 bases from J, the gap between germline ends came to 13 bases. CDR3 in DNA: TGTGCTAGTGGTTTGGGGGTATCAGGTATCTATGGCTACACCTTC. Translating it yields CASGLGVSGIYGYTF.

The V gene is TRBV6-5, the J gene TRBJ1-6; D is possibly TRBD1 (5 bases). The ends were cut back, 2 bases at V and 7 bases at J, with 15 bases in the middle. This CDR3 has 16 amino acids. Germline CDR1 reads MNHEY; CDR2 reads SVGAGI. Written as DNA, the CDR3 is TGTGCCAGCAGTTACGGCGGGGCTGGGGGGAATTCACCCCTCCACTTT. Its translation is CASSYGGAGGNSPLHF.

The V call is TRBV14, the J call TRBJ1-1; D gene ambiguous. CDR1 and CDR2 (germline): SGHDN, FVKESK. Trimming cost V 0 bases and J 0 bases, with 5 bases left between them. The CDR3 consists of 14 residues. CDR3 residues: CASSQESLNTEAFF. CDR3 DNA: TGTGCCAGCAGCCAAGAAAGCCTGAACACTGAAGCTTTCTTT.

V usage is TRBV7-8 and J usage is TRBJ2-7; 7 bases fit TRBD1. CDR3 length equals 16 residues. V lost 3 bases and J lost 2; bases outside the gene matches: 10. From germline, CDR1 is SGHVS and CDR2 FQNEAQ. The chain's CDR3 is CASSFAVEGAAYEQYF. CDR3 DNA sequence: TGTGCCAGCAGCTTCGCCGTTGAGGGGGCAGCCTACGAGCAGTACTTC.

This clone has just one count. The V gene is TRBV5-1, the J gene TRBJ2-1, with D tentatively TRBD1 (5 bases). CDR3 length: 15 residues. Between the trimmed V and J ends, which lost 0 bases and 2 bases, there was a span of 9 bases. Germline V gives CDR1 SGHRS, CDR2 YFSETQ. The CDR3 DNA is TGCGCCAGCAGCTTGGGACAGCCCACCTACAATGAGCAGTTCTTC. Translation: CASSLGQPTYNEQFF.

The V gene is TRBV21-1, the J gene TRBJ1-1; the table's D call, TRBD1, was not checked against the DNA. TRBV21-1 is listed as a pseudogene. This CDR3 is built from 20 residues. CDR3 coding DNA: TGTGCCAGCAGCACCATTCGCAACAGGGTAATTGAACATAAGGACACTGAAGCTTTCTTT. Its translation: CASSTIRNRVIEHKDTEAFF.

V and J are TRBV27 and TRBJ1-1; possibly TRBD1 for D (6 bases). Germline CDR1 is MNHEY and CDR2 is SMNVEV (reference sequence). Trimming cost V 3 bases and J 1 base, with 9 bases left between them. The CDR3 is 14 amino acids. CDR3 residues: CASSLRGGNTEAFF. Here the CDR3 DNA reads TGTGCCAGCAGTTTGCGAGGGGGGAACACTGAAGCTTTCTTT.